The 14 T cell receptor beta chains in this list originate from one sample, sequenced in a study of blood T cell repertoires in COVID-19. Clones were sequenced by immunoSEQ multiplex PCR, and TCRdb holds only the in-frame ones, with some missing. The table includes about 90,000 clones, about 86% detected once. The sequenced sample was peripheral blood. The source of these receptors is an elderly man with active or convalescent COVID-19.

This chain uses TRBV12-3 or TRBV12-4 with TRBJ2-7, with a tentative D call TRBD2 (5 bases). Trimming shortened V by 8 bases and J by 3 bases, and 11 bases separated the two germline ends. The CDR3 has 12 amino acids. DNA for the CDR3: TGTGCCAGCGGGGTAGGGAGCTACGAGCAGTACTTC. Translating gives CASGVGSYEQYF.

This sequence joins TRBV5-6 and TRBJ2-3; TRBD1 matches 7 bases. The CDR3 runs 13 residues. Germline values: CDR1 SGHDT, CDR2 YYEEEE. The junction had 6 bases not matched to a gene; V was cut back by 4 bases and J by 7 bases. DNA for the CDR3: TGTGCCAGCAGCCTGACAGGGCTCAATACGCAGTATTTT. Its protein is CASSLTGLNTQYF.

This clone came up once. The genes are TRBV5-6 and TRBJ1-2; 11 nucleotides match TRBD1. The length of the CDR3 is 15 residues. CDR1 and CDR2 from the germline V gene are SGHDT and YYEEEE. Unmatched junction bases numbered 4, after V lost 0 bases and J lost 6 bases. The CDR3 loop is CASSLVRTGGDGYTF. The DNA for the CDR3 is TGTGCCAGCAGCTTGGTAAGGACAGGGGGCGATGGCTACACCTTC.

The V call is TRBV6-6, the J call TRBJ1-2; 11 bases fit TRBD1. CDR1 is MNHNY, CDR2 SVGAGI, per germline (reference sequence). The CDR3 totals 15 residues. With 5 bases clipped from V and 7 bases from J, the junction kept 9 bases outside the gene matches. CDR3 region: CASSLSGTGGRGYTF. The CDR3, as DNA: TGTGCCAGCAGTCTGTCCGGGACAGGGGGACGTGGCTACACCTTC.

The rearrangement links TRBV27 to TRBJ2-5; D unclear. Trimming took off 5 bases at V and 4 bases at J, with 8 bases between the two ends. The CDR3 sequence is 12 residues long. Germline CDR1 and CDR2: MNHEY and SMNVEV (reference sequence). The CDR3 reads CASSPTGETQYF. Written as DNA, the CDR3 is TGTGCCAGCAGTCCTACGGGAGAGACCCAGTACTTC.

This CDR3 is CASSLVQGYNSPLHF. The CDR3 DNA is TGTGCCAGTAGTCTCGTACAGGGCTATAATTCACCCCTCCACTTT. This chain joins TRBV19 and TRBJ1-6, with D maybe TRBD1 (6 bases). The CDR3 extends over 15 amino acids. The V gene lost 5 bases and the J gene lost 3 bases, with 11 bases spanning the gap. From germline, CDR1 is LNHDA and CDR2 SQIVND (reference sequence).

The V call is TRBV6-5, the J call TRBJ2-7; a possible D gene is TRBD2 (6 bases). Germline CDR1 and CDR2: MNHEY and SVGAGI. CDR3 size: 14 residues. Trimming took 6 bases from V and 6 from J, leaving 18 bases between them. The CDR3 is CASSRAGPLVEQYF. The CDR3 DNA reads TGTGCCAGCAGCCGGGCGGGACCTCTGGTCGAGCAGTACTTC.

The CDR3 DNA is TGTGCCAGCAGCCGGGGACAGGGTGGCGCAGATACGCAGTATTTT. It encodes CASSRGQGGADTQYF. The J gene is TRBJ2-3, the V gene TRBV28, with 9 bases matching TRBD1. Trimming at V came to 6 bases and at J to 4 bases, leaving 8 bases not matched to a gene. The CDR3 has 15 amino acids. Germline V gene sequence: CDR1 MDHEN, CDR2 SYDVKM.

Here the CDR3 reads CASSPSGDHGYTF. The CDR3 DNA reads TGTGCCAGCTCACCATCAGGGGACCATGGCTACACCTTC. This sequence joins TRBV18 and TRBJ1-2, with a possible D match to TRBD1 (6 bases). The CDR3 loop spans 13 amino acids. Germline-derived CDR1 and CDR2 are KGHSH and LQKENI. Trimming pared 2 bases from V and 6 bases from J, leaving 10 bases between.

The chain recombines TRBV6-2 or TRBV6-3 with TRBJ1-3, with D possibly TRBD1 on 5 matching bases. Germline V gene data show CDR1 as MNHEY and CDR2 as SVGEGT. This CDR3 has 12 amino acids. The V gene lost 2 bases and the J gene lost 14 bases, with 13 bases spanning the gap. The CDR3 nucleotides read TGTGCCAGCAGTTACGTTGCGGACATCCTATATTTT. It is translated as CASSYVADILYF.

The chain is built from TRBV10-3 and TRBJ2-3; D gene ambiguous. V lost 7 bases, J lost 7 bases, and 12 bases lay in between. Looked up from germline, CDR1 is ENHRY and CDR2 is SYGVKD. The CDR3 consists of 12 residues. The CDR3 protein is CAITAEPNTQYF. Written as DNA, the CDR3 is TGTGCCATCACGGCGGAACCTAATACGCAGTATTTT.

The chain is built from TRBV5-5 and TRBJ1-2; tentatively, D is TRBD1 (6 bases). Per germline, CDR1 SGHKS and CDR2 YYEKEE (reference sequence). The CDR3 totals 15 residues. Deletions cut 4 bases from V and 4 bases from J, with 17 bases between. CDR3 sequence: CASSETGQKAYGYTF. CDR3 DNA: TGTGCCAGCAGCGAAACTGGACAGAAAGCCTATGGCTACACCTTC.

J is TRBJ1-2 and V is TRBV30; D may be TRBD1 (6 bases). The ends were cut back, 4 bases at V and 4 bases at J, with 10 bases in the middle. Germline CDR1 reads GTSNPN; CDR2 reads SVGIG (reference sequence). The CDR3 runs 12 residues. The CDR3 here is CAWIGQSYGYTF. The CDR3 bases are TGTGCCTGGATTGGACAGAGCTATGGCTACACCTTC.

The chain employs TRBV7-9 and TRBJ2-1; TRBD2 agrees at 10 bases. This CDR3 is 14 amino acids long. The germline gives CDR1 SEHNR, CDR2 FQNEAQ (reference sequence). With 2 bases clipped from V and 9 bases from J, the junction kept 4 bases outside the gene matches. CDR3 protein: CASSLSGGDGEQFF. In DNA form, the CDR3 reads TGTGCCAGCAGCTTAAGCGGGGGGGACGGTGAGCAGTTCTTC. The variable domain in full, completed from reference TRBV7-9 and TRBJ2-1, reads DTGVSQNPRHKITKRGQNVTFRCDPISEHNRLYWYRQTLGQGPEFLTYFQNEAQLEKSRLLSDRFSAERPKGSFSTLEIQRTEQGDSAMYLCASSLSGGDGEQFFGPGTRLTVL.